The 27 T cell receptor beta chains reported below all come from one sample, sequenced in a study of beta chain features in type 1 diabetes. As every portion of the isolated RNA was reverse transcribed, the sequencing read expressed TCRB transcripts. Assay used: immunoSEQ multiplex PCR; TCRdb lists only in-frame clones, some missing. The table shows about 320,000 clones, with about 15% occurring only once. The sequenced sample consisted of central memory CD4+ T cells from blood. The receptors here all came from a man aged 25 to 40 in good health.

The gene calls are TRBV9 and TRBJ1-2, with unresolved D. The CDR3 totals 16 residues. V lost 4 bases and J lost 1, with 17 bases in between. Germline assignment: CDR1 SGDLS and CDR2 YYNGEE. The CDR3 DNA follows: TGTGCCAGCAGCCCTCAGTCGAGGGCAGGTAACTATGGCTACACCTTC. Encoded protein: CASSPQSRAGNYGYTF.

The rearrangement uses TRBV5-1 and TRBJ1-1; D perhaps matches TRBD1 (5 bases). This CDR3 is built from 14 residues. V was pared by 0 bases and J by 4 bases, with 10 bases between. Germline lookup yields CDR1 SGHRS and CDR2 YFSETQ. CDR3: CASSLEGEITEAFF. CDR3 coding DNA: TGCGCCAGCAGCTTGGAAGGGGAGATCACTGAAGCTTTCTTT.

DNA of the CDR3: TGTGCCAGCAGCTTGTCCGGGACTCCTGAAGCTTTCTTT. Residues: CASSLSGTPEAFF. The chain couples TRBV7-2 to TRBJ1-1; D is possibly TRBD1 (5 bases). CDR1 is SGHTA and CDR2 is FQGNSA in the germline V gene. The CDR3 consists of 13 residues. The germline V and J ends were trimmed by 3 bases and 6 bases, with 11 bases remaining between them.

The V gene is TRBV6-1, the J gene TRBJ1-4; TRBD1 agrees at 9 bases. CDR3 length: 15 amino acids. Per the germline V gene, CDR1 is MNHNS and CDR2 is SASEGT. Unmatched junction bases numbered 3, after V lost 0 bases and J lost 7 bases. DNA of the CDR3: TGTGCCAGCAGTGAAGCGACAGGGGGATCTGAAAAACTGTTTTTT. As protein: CASSEATGGSEKLFF.

This clone came up a few times. The V gene is TRBV18, the J gene TRBJ2-5, with no clear D. Between the trimmed V and J ends, which lost 4 bases and 3 bases, there was a span of 6 bases. Germline-derived CDR1 and CDR2 are KGHSH and LQKENI. This CDR3 region has 12 residues. CDR3 sequence (DNA): TGTGCCAGCTCACATAGAGAAGAGACCCAGTACTTC. Amino acid sequence: CASSHREETQYF.

This clone turned up a few times. The rearrangement joins TRBV5-5 to TRBJ2-1, with 9 bases that match TRBD1. The germline V gene has CDR1 SGHKS and CDR2 YYEKEE (reference sequence). Trimming removed 4 bases from V and 5 bases from J; junction bases left unmatched: 1. The CDR3 consists of 13 residues. The chain's CDR3 is CASSRTGDNEQFF. The CDR3 coding sequence is TGTGCCAGCAGCCGGACAGGGGACAATGAGCAGTTCTTC.

A few counts support this clone. This chain connects TRBV19 to TRBJ1-4; tentative D call: TRBD1 (6 bases). With 1 base removed from V and 12 bases from J, the gap between germline ends came to 15 bases. This CDR3 has 14 amino acids. The V gene's germline CDR1 is LNHDA and CDR2 SQIVND (reference sequence). The CDR3 reads CASSIGQGMGELFF. The CDR3 coding sequence is TGTGCCAGTAGTATAGGCCAGGGGATGGGCGAACTGTTTTTT.

This chain links TRBV5-5 with TRBJ2-7; the match to TRBD2 covers 7 bases. Trimming at V came to 4 bases and at J to 5 bases, leaving 12 bases not matched to a gene. Looked up from germline, CDR1 is SGHKS and CDR2 is YYEKEE (reference sequence). This CDR3 is built from 15 residues. CDR3 in amino acids: CASSQGVGLVNEQYF. The CDR3 DNA reads TGTGCCAGCAGCCAAGGAGTCGGACTAGTGAACGAGCAGTACTTC.

This clone came up a few times. The chain recombines TRBV25-1 with TRBJ2-3; TRBD1 or TRBD2 may be the D gene (6 bases each). Germline CDR1 MGHDK, CDR2 SYGVNS. V dropped 8 bases and J dropped 5 bases, with 14 bases sitting between them. This CDR3 comprises 13 residues. This chain's CDR3 is CASRRGERDTQYF. The CDR3 DNA follows: TGTGCCAGCCGGAGGGGGGAGAGAGATACGCAGTATTTT.

This clone occurred many times. The V and J genes are TRBV11-2 and TRBJ2-1, with D perhaps matching TRBD1 (6 bases). Per the germline V gene, CDR1 is SGHAT and CDR2 is FQNNGV. This CDR3 is built from 13 residues. Trimming cost V 5 bases and J 7 bases, with 12 bases left between them. CDR3 nucleotide sequence: TGTGCCAGCAGCCAAGGACAGTCTAATGAGCAGTTCTTC. Protein: CASSQGQSNEQFF.

This clone showed up many times. J is TRBJ1-4 and V is TRBV4-2; TRBD1 might be the D (5 bases). The germline gives CDR1 LGHNA, CDR2 YNFKEQ. The CDR3 has 15 amino acids. V lost 0 bases and J lost 2, with 7 bases in between. The chain's CDR3 is CASSQDSGTNEKLFF. The CDR3 nucleotides read TGTGCCAGCAGCCAAGATTCAGGGACTAATGAAAAACTGTTTTTT.

This clone was detected a few times. The chain has TRBV11-2 and TRBJ1-1; D may be TRBD1 (5 bases). This CDR3 region has 15 residues. The ends were cut back, 5 bases at V and 0 bases at J, with 13 bases in the middle. Germline loops: CDR1 SGHAT, CDR2 FQNNGV. CDR3 in DNA: TGTGCCAGCAGCCGCGCCGGGACGGTGAACACTGAAGCTTTCTTT. Translated, it gives CASSRAGTVNTEAFF.

This chain links TRBV6-5 with TRBJ1-2, with D unresolved. This CDR3 comprises 14 residues. V was cut by 5 bases and J by 4 bases, with 14 bases left in between. Germline V gene sequence: CDR1 MNHEY, CDR2 SVGAGI. DNA for the CDR3: TGTGCCAGCAGTAACATAGACGGTTCCTATGGCTACACCTTC. It encodes CASSNIDGSYGYTF.

The V and J genes are TRBV6-5 and TRBJ2-2; 9 bases are shared with TRBD2. This CDR3 has 16 amino acids. V gave up 4 bases and J gave up 6 bases; unmatched junction bases: 9. Germline assignment: CDR1 MNHEY and CDR2 SVGAGI. The CDR3 nucleotides read TGTGCCAGCAGTTGGGGACTAGCACTACGACCCGGGGAGCTGTTTTTT. As protein: CASSWGLALRPGELFF.

This clone was seen at least ten times. The rearrangement links TRBV6-5 to TRBJ1-3; D is undetermined. V was shortened by 6 bases and J by 0 bases, with 9 bases between the two germline ends. The CDR3 totals 14 residues. The germline V gene encodes CDR1 MNHEY and CDR2 SVGAGI. CDR3 DNA: TGTGCCAGCAGCGACACTTACTCTGGAAACACCATATATTTT. It codes for CASSDTYSGNTIYF.

This clone has just a few counts. The chain uses TRBV9 and TRBJ2-7; TRBD1 matches at 7 bases. The CDR3 is 15 residues long. The germline V gene has CDR1 SGDLS and CDR2 YYNGEE. Trimming removed 0 bases from V and 2 bases from J; junction bases left unmatched: 5. The CDR3 is CASSVDGTVTYEQYF. In nucleotides, the CDR3 is TGTGCCAGCAGCGTAGATGGGACAGTAACCTACGAGCAGTACTTC.

The J gene is TRBJ2-7, the V gene TRBV25-1; D might be TRBD2 (7 bases). The CDR3 totals 14 residues. V was cut by 8 bases and J by 0 bases, with 14 bases left in between. Germline V gene lookup returns CDR1 MGHDK and CDR2 SYGVNS. The chain's CDR3 is CASHRGGASYEQYF. CDR3 nucleotides: TGTGCCAGCCACCGAGGGGGGGCCTCCTACGAGCAGTACTTC.

The genes are TRBV30 and TRBJ1-3; D remains unclear. Germline lookup yields CDR1 GTSNPN and CDR2 SVGIG (reference sequence). V was cut by 3 bases and J by 0 bases, with 9 bases left in between. The CDR3 consists of 14 residues. This chain's CDR3 is CAWRERFSGNTIYF. The CDR3 bases are TGTGCCTGGAGGGAGCGGTTCTCTGGAAACACCATATATTTT.

This clone was seen a few times. V usage is TRBV6-5 and J usage is TRBJ1-1, with D unclear. V shed 4 bases and J shed 7 bases, with 7 bases lying between them. Germline V gives CDR1 MNHEY, CDR2 SVGAGI. The CDR3 runs 11 residues. The CDR3, as DNA: TGTGCCAGCAGTTTGGCGGGTGAAGCTTTCTTT. Translated, it gives CASSLAGEAFF.

The rearrangement uses TRBV21-1 and TRBJ1-1; TRBD1 is the table's D call, not checked against the DNA. TRBV21-1 is marked as a pseudogene. The CDR3 covers 15 residues. The CDR3 here is CASSVKRQENTEAFF. The CDR3 DNA is TGTGCCAGCAGCGTTAAACGACAGGAGAACACTGAAGCTTTCTTT.

V usage is TRBV29-1 and J usage is TRBJ1-3, with unresolved D. The CDR3 runs to 10 residues. Germline CDR1 and CDR2: SQVTM and ANQGSEA. The CDR3 nucleotides read TGCAGGGACGCTGAGGACACCATATATTTT. Translation: CRDAEDTIYF. The full variable domain, its missing parts supplied by reference TRBV29-1 and TRBJ1-3, is SAVISQKPSRDICQRGTSLTIQCQVDSQVTMMFWYRQQPGQSLTLIATANQGSEATYESGFVIDKFPISRPNLTFSTLTVSNMSPEDSSIYLCRDAEDTIYFGEGSWLTVV.

This clone was recorded only once. Just one base apart from a much larger clone, this may be a read error. The sample has other DNA sequences that encode this CDR3 too. This chain uses TRBV4-1 with TRBJ2-3; either TRBD1 or TRBD2 may fit D (6 bases each). Per germline, CDR1 MGHRA and CDR2 YSYEKL. The CDR3 covers 14 residues. V gave up 0 bases and J gave up 14 bases, with 18 bases separating them. CDR3 in DNA: TGCGCCAGCAGCCAAGAAGGGGGGCTAAAGGTGGGGTATTTT. Translation: CASSQEGGLKVGYF.

This clone showed up just a few times. The CDR3 region has the DNA TGTGCCAGCAGTGAAGCGCCCGCCTTCGTCGTGAACAGGGGGGGCTACACCTTC. Translating gives CASSEAPAFVVNRGGYTF. The gene calls are TRBV6-1 and TRBJ1-2, with 8 bases that match TRBD1. The CDR3 is 18 amino acids. J lost 8 bases, V lost 0 bases, and 17 bases had no gene match. Germline V gene lookup returns CDR1 MNHNS and CDR2 SASEGT.

The rearrangement uses TRBV27 and TRBJ2-3; D possibly corresponds to TRBD1 (5 bases). This CDR3 is 15 amino acids long. The V and J ends lost 7 bases and 7 bases respectively, with 21 bases between them. CDR1 is MNHEY, CDR2 SMNVEV, per germline (reference sequence). The chain's CDR3 is CASKPQGPSLYTQYF. CDR3 nucleotides: TGTGCCAGCAAACCCCAGGGCCCGTCACTTTATACGCAGTATTTT.

The V call is TRBV5-6, the J call TRBJ2-1; 11 bases align to TRBD2. V lost 3 bases to trimming and J lost 6 bases; unmatched junction nucleotides: 2. The germline gives CDR1 SGHDT, CDR2 YYEEEE. This CDR3 has 14 residues. In nucleotides, the CDR3 is TGTGCCAGCAGCTATGGACTAGCGGGCAATGAGCAGTTCTTC. Translated: CASSYGLAGNEQFF.

The chain couples TRBV13 to TRBJ1-3; possible D gene TRBD1, 5 bases. V was shortened by 7 bases and J by 0 bases, with 10 bases between the two germline ends. Germline loops: CDR1 PRHDT, CDR2 FYEKMQ (reference sequence). The CDR3 covers 14 residues. CDR3 loop: CASKKTGSGNTIYF. DNA for the CDR3: TGTGCCAGCAAAAAAACAGGCTCTGGAAACACCATATATTTT. Looking up the rest from reference TRBV13 and TRBJ1-3 gives the full variable domain: AAGVIQSPRHLIKEKRETATLKCYPIPRHDTVYWYQQGPGQDPQFLISFYEKMQSDKGSIPDRFSAQQFSDYHSELNMSSLELGDSALYFCASKKTGSGNTIYFGEGSWLTVV.

This chain uses TRBV5-4 with TRBJ1-2; TRBD1 matches 9 bases. Germline V gene data show CDR1 as SGHNT and CDR2 as YYREEE (reference sequence). The length of the CDR3 is 15 residues. V trimming: 1 base; J trimming: 8 bases; junction bases outside the gene matches: 9. CDR3 sequence: CASSLRVTGGKGYTF. Written as DNA, the CDR3 is TGTGCCAGCAGCTTGAGGGTGACAGGGGGTAAAGGCTACACCTTC.